This T cell receptor (beta chain) was sequenced during a study of vaccination effects on CD4 cells after COVID-19. Study-level results: In vaccinees who were healthy, merely 1 out of 255 vaccine-induced clones cross-reacted with common cold coronaviruses. Few convalescent patients, and no early post-infection timepoints, were available to the study.

Within the sample, this clone is medium-sized. Its antigen is unidentified. Trimming shortened V by 2 bases and J by 2 bases, and 10 bases separated the two germline ends. CDR1 KGHSH and CDR2 LQKENI come from the germline V gene. The CDR3 runs to 15 residues. Expansion with viral peptide pools was applied to antigen-specific CD4+ T cells by the ViraFEST assay prior to sequencing. Scientists isolated CD4+ T cells after a roughly 9-day culture period ended. Every participant took two doses of the BNT162b2 or mRNA-1273 vaccine. Repertoires were generated with immunoSEQ multiplex PCR, while TCRdb's copy carries only in-frame clones and drops some. The sample consists of more than 11,000 clones, approximately 72% of them appearing once.

The chain combines TRBV18 with TRBJ2-4; D is undetermined. Sequenced here: CD4+ T cells from PBMCs cultured with SARS-CoV-2 spike peptides, sampled after COVID-19 vaccination. The receptor comes from a human donor who received a COVID-19 vaccine. This CDR3 is CASSPGQATKNIQYF. CDR3 nucleotides: TGTGCCAGCTCACCAGGGCAGGCCACCAAAAACATTCAGTACTTC.